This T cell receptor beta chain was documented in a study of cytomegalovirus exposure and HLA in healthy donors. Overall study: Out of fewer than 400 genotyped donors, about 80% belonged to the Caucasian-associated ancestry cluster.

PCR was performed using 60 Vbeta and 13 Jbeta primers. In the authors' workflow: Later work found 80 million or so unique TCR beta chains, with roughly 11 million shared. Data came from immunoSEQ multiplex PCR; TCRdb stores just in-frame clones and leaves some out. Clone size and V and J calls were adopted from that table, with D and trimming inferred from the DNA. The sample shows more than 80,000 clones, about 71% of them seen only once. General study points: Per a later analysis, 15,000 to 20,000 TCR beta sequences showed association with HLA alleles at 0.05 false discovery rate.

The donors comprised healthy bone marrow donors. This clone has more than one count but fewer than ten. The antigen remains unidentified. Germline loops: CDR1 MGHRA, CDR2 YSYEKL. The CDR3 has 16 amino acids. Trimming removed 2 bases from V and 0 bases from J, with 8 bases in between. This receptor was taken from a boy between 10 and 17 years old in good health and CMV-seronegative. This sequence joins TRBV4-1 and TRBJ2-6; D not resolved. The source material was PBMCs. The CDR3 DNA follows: TGCGCCAGCAGCCAATTGGGCCTCTCTGGGGCCAACGTCCTGACTTTC. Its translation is CASSQLGLSGANVLTF.